The 14 T cell receptor beta chains below were found in one sample sequenced in a study of shared clonotypes between healthy human individuals. Generated by immunoSEQ multiplex PCR, the TCRdb table keeps only in-frame clones and is missing some. The sample shows 1.5 million to 2.5 million clones, around 96% of them seen only once. As defined, naive CD8 cells were CD45RO-negative and positively selected for CCR7, with terminally differentiated effector memory CD45RA+ cells excluded. The sequencing input was naive CD8+ T cells sorted from blood. Receptors were obtained from a man in his late teens or twenties in good health.

Points on this clone: The germline gene is not matched at one end of the junction; a read error may be the cause. This rearrangement joins TRBV7-6 to TRBJ2-1; D is ambiguous. From germline, CDR1 is SGHVS and CDR2 FNYEAQ. The CDR3 has 13 residues. The CDR3 sequence is CASNLVHYNEQFF. The CDR3 DNA sequence: TGTGCCAGCAACTTAGTCCACTACAATGAGCAGTTCTTC.

This chain joins TRBV29-1 and TRBJ2-1, with D possibly being TRBD2 (5 bases). Between the trimmed V and J ends, which lost 6 bases and 9 bases, there was a span of 9 bases. Germline CDR1 and CDR2: SQVTM and ANQGSEA. CDR3 length equals 10 residues. The CDR3 region is CSVLVGEQFF. The CDR3 DNA sequence: TGCAGCGTACTAGTTGGTGAGCAGTTCTTC.

The V and J genes are TRBV7-8 and TRBJ2-7; tentatively, D is TRBD2 (5 bases). This CDR3 comprises 15 residues. V lost 5 bases and J 3 bases, leaving 17 bases between the germline ends. Germline CDR1 and CDR2: SGHVS and FQNEAQ. This CDR3 is CASSPTAGPYYEQYF. The CDR3 DNA sequence: TGTGCCAGCAGCCCCACGGCGGGTCCGTACTACGAGCAGTACTTC.

V and J are TRBV4-1 and TRBJ2-7; TRBD1 might be the D (6 bases). Deletions cut 4 bases from V and 4 bases from J, with 11 bases between. The CDR3 runs 13 residues. From germline, CDR1 is MGHRA and CDR2 YSYEKL. CDR3 protein: CASSPTTGYEQYF. DNA of the CDR3: TGCGCCAGCAGCCCAACGACAGGTTACGAGCAGTACTTC.

This chain connects TRBV7-2 to TRBJ2-7, with a tentative D call TRBD2 (6 bases). In germline, CDR1 is SGHTA, CDR2 FQGNSA. V lost 2 bases, J lost 5 bases, and 16 bases lay in between. The CDR3 is made up of 15 amino acids. The CDR3 region is CASSLLWEAGDEQYF. CDR3 coding DNA: TGTGCCAGCAGCTTATTGTGGGAGGCGGGCGACGAGCAGTACTTC.

CDR3 nucleotide sequence: TGCGCCAGCAGCCAGGGGGGACTAGCGGGCACAGATACGCAGTATTTT. The encoded protein is CASSQGGLAGTDTQYF. The chain carries TRBV4-1 and TRBJ2-3; TRBD2 matches 11 bases. This CDR3 is 16 amino acids long. With 3 bases clipped from V and 1 base from J, the junction kept 3 bases outside the gene matches. Germline-derived CDR1 and CDR2 are MGHRA and YSYEKL.

The chain joins TRBV10-3 to TRBJ2-7; perhaps D is TRBD1 or TRBD2 (5 bases each). V was pared by 2 bases and J by 3 bases, with 11 bases between. Germline loops: CDR1 ENHRY, CDR2 SYGVKD. The CDR3 length is 14 residues. CDR3 bases: TGTGCCATCAGTGAGCCAGGGACGTACTACGAGCAGTACTTC. It encodes CAISEPGTYYEQYF.

The chain recombines TRBV7-9 with TRBJ2-3, with a tentative D call TRBD2 (5 bases). Germline-derived CDR1 and CDR2 are SEHNR and FQNEAQ (reference sequence). Trimming pared 1 base from V and 0 bases from J, leaving 14 bases between. The CDR3 has 17 amino acids. The CDR3 coding sequence is TGTGCCAGCAGCTTAGGTGTCAGCGGACCTAGCACAGATACGCAGTATTTT. Amino acid sequence: CASSLGVSGPSTDTQYF.

CDR3 loop: CASETRTSGAMNTGELFF. CDR3 nucleotide sequence: TGTGCCAGCGAGACTCGGACTAGCGGAGCTATGAACACCGGGGAGCTGTTTTTT. The rearrangement links TRBV13 to TRBJ2-2; 10 bases match TRBD2. Germline lookup yields CDR1 PRHDT and CDR2 FYEKMQ (reference sequence). The CDR3 loop spans 18 amino acids. Trimming at V came to 8 bases and at J to 1 base, leaving 13 bases not matched to a gene.

The V and J genes are TRBV30 and TRBJ2-7, with D perhaps matching TRBD1 (5 bases). The CDR3 has 14 residues. Germline CDR1 is GTSNPN and CDR2 is SVGIG (reference sequence). V lost 1 base to trimming and J lost 2 bases, with 12 bases between them. DNA of the CDR3: TGTGCCTGGAGTGACCAGGGTCTTCCCTACGAGCAGTACTTC. Encoded protein: CAWSDQGLPYEQYF.

This sequence joins TRBV5-6 and TRBJ2-7, with no clear D. The germline CDR1 and CDR2 sequences are SGHDT and YYEEEE. V lost 1 base and J 5 bases, leaving 13 bases between the germline ends. The CDR3 runs 14 residues. The chain's CDR3 is CASSLSLVVHEQYF. DNA for the CDR3: TGTGCCAGCAGCTTGAGTCTAGTGGTCCACGAGCAGTACTTC.

This clone appeared once. This sequence joins TRBV6-6 and TRBJ1-1; D is possibly TRBD1 (5 bases). The V end was cut by 4 bases, the J end by 5 bases, with 14 bases between. The germline V gene encodes CDR1 MNHNY and CDR2 SVGAGI (reference sequence). CDR3 size: 14 residues. CDR3 protein: CASSSGTGGTEAFF. CDR3 sequence (DNA): TGTGCCAGCAGTTCCGGGACGGGCGGGACTGAAGCTTTCTTT.

This chain connects TRBV23-1 to TRBJ2-1; tentatively, D is TRBD1 or TRBD2 (6 bases each). TRBV23-1 is identified as an open reading frame with a role that is uncertain. V was cut by 8 bases and J by 6 bases, with 17 bases left in between. The CDR3 has 14 amino acids. CDR3 nucleotides: TGCGCCAGCTCCCGGGACGGGGGCTCCAATGAGCAGTTCTTC. This gives the protein CASSRDGGSNEQFF.

The chain employs TRBV6-6 and TRBJ2-1; D ambiguous. This CDR3 contains 11 residues. Germline V lookup: CDR1 MNHNY, CDR2 SVGAGI (reference sequence). The V end lost 6 bases, the J end lost 8 bases, and 8 bases lay between the germline ends. The CDR3 region has the DNA TGTGCCAGCAGGAGCCTTGATGAGCAGTTCTTC. Amino acid sequence: CASRSLDEQFF.